This entry features one T cell receptor (beta chain) sequence. In the study's own analysis: Reference gene primer amplification gave estimated nucleated cell counts. Libraries were prepared by immunoSEQ multiplex PCR; TCRdb keeps only in-frame clonotypes and omits some of them. The V and J calls and the clone size are those of that table, but D and trimming were determined from the DNA. This table has some 180,000 clones, around 80% appearing once. This record belongs to a study of blood T cell repertoires in COVID-19. In the study overall: Whether acute or convalescent, the COVID-19 samples came from the United States, Italy and Spain. Nucleic acid was either cDNA or gDNA, and it came from T cells, B-cell-depleted T cells, or PBMCs.

This CDR3 comprises 16 residues. V shed 0 bases and J 5 bases; nucleotides not matched to a gene: 10. Germline CDR1 reads MNHEY; CDR2 reads SVGAGI. The rearrangement links TRBV6-5 to TRBJ2-7; TRBD1 matches 7 bases. The clonotype originates from a woman of 80 years or more with active or convalescent COVID-19. The source material was peripheral blood. The CDR3 loop is CASSYSIFGTENEQYF. The CDR3 DNA follows: TGTGCCAGCAGTTACTCGATTTTTGGGACAGAAAACGAGCAGTACTTC.